A selection of T cell receptor beta chains follows, all from one sample in a study of vaccination effects on CD4 cells after COVID-19. These receptors have no identified antigens. TCRdb's copy holds only in-frame clones and misses some; the assay was immunoSEQ multiplex PCR. The sample holds more than 60,000 clones, under 80% seen once. Here the sequenced sample was CD4+ T cells from PBMCs cultured without peptide, taken before COVID-19 vaccination. Receptors originate from a human donor who had a prior SARS-CoV-2 infection. CDR3s include the opening cysteine and the closing phenylalanine or tryptophan. The D gene is left open where the match is weak. Not every row has a clone size; where given, it reads once, few, many or a size class.

d_call j_call clone_size v_call cdr3_aa cdr3_nt
. TRBJ2-3 . TRBV11-3 CASSLGAAEDTQYF TGTGCCAGCAGCTTAGGGGCTGCCGAGGATACGCAGTATTTT
. TRBJ2-7 once TRBV9 CASSPTGTKDEQYF TGTGCCAGCAGCCCAACCGGGACAAAGGACGAGCAGTACTTC
. TRBJ1-1 . TRBV5-4 CASSFSLGTEAFF TGTGCCAGCAGCTTTAGTTTGGGAACTGAAGCTTTCTTT
TRBD1 TRBJ1-2 . TRBV9 CASSPGGRAYGYTF TGTGCCAGCAGTCCAGGGGGCAGGGCCTATGGCTACACCTTC
. TRBJ1-6 . TRBV5-1 CASSSLSQGTNSPLHF TGCGCCAGCAGCTCTCTTTCCCAAGGAACCAATTCACCCCTCCACTTT
TRBD1 TRBJ2-1 . TRBV19 CASSTLPGQGGNEQFF TGTGCCAGTAGTACTCTACCTGGACAGGGTGGCAATGAGCAGTTCTTC
TRBD2 TRBJ2-3 . TRBV10-3 CAISDSGGLTDTQYF TGTGCCATCAGTGATAGCGGGGGGCTCACAGATACGCAGTATTTT
. TRBJ2-3 . TRBV12-3/TRBV12-4 CASSLDRTDTQYF TGTGCCAGCAGTTTAGACCGCACAGATACGCAGTATTTT
TRBD1 TRBJ1-2 . TRBV19 CASSITGQGRYGYTF TGTGCCAGTAGTATAACCGGACAGGGCCGCTATGGCTACACCTTC
. TRBJ2-3 . TRBV7-2 CASSLGRGTDTQYF TGTGCCAGCAGCTTAGGAAGGGGTACAGATACGCAGTATTTT
TRBD1 TRBJ2-3 . TRBV18 CASSLSTGETDTQYF TGTGCCAGCTCTCTGTCTACAGGGGAGACAGATACGCAGTATTTT
. TRBJ2-5 . TRBV2 CASMARRGQETQYF TGTGCCAGCATGGCGAGGAGGGGGCAAGAGACCCAGTACTTC
. TRBJ2-3 . TRBV11-1 CASSLRGLTDTQYF TGTGCCAGCAGCTTACGCGGGCTCACAGATACGCAGTATTTT
. TRBJ2-1 once TRBV7-2 CASSLGTNYNEQFF TGTGCCAGCAGCTTAGGGACTAACTACAATGAGCAGTTCTTC
TRBD2 TRBJ2-1 . TRBV7-3 CASSMTSGNEQFF TGTGCCAGCAGCATGACTAGCGGGAATGAGCAGTTCTTC
. TRBJ1-2 . TRBV9 CASSVEMGRGYGYTF TGTGCCAGCAGCGTAGAAATGGGGCGCGGCTATGGCTACACCTTC
. TRBJ2-1 . TRBV15 CATSGDVYNEQFF TGTGCCACCAGCGGTGATGTCTACAATGAGCAGTTCTTC
TRBD2 TRBJ2-7 once TRBV7-2 CASSNRLASRDIYEQYF TGTGCCAGCAGCAATAGACTAGCGTCCCGAGATATCTACGAGCAGTACTTC
. TRBJ1-2 . TRBV24-1 CATSESNYGYTF TGTGCCACCAGTGAGTCGAACTATGGCTACACCTTC
TRBD2 TRBJ2-7 few TRBV6-5 CASSYASGGLYEQYF TGTGCCAGCAGTTACGCCAGCGGGGGCCTCTACGAGCAGTACTTC
. TRBJ2-1 . TRBV5-1 CASSLGAPGEQFF TGCGCCAGCAGCTTAGGGGCCCCAGGTGAGCAGTTCTTC
TRBD2 TRBJ2-1 . TRBV5-1 CASSSSGGFYNEQFF TGCGCCAGCAGCTCTAGCGGGGGGTTCTACAATGAGCAGTTCTTC
TRBD2 TRBJ2-7 . TRBV10-3 CASTGGDRGVTYEQYF TGTGCCTCAACGGGGGGGGACCGAGGAGTTACCTACGAGCAGTACTTC
TRBD2 TRBJ2-7 . TRBV27 CASSPTLSGSRYEQYF TGTGCCAGCAGTCCCACCCTGAGCGGGAGTAGGTACGAGCAGTACTTC
. TRBJ1-6 . TRBV2 CASSEQGRHYNSPLHF TGTGCCAGCAGTGAACAGGGGCGCCACTATAATTCACCCCTCCACTTT
TRBD1 TRBJ2-1 once TRBV6-1 CASSEAPGQLRGYNEQFF TGTGCCAGCAGTGAAGCACCGGGACAGTTAAGAGGCTACAATGAGCAGTTCTTC
. TRBJ2-3 . TRBV30 CAWSVGRVHTDTQYF TGTGCCTGGAGTGTAGGCAGGGTGCACACAGATACGCAGTATTTT
. TRBJ2-2 . TRBV7-3 CASSPPAPGELFF TGTGCCAGCAGCCCGCCGGCACCCGGGGAGCTGTTTTTT
TRBD1 TRBJ1-5 few TRBV6-6 CASSYRGQDSNQPQHF TGTGCCAGCAGTTACCGGGGACAGGATAGCAATCAGCCCCAGCATTTT
. TRBJ1-5 few TRBV3-1/TRBV3-2 CASSQDHGGYQPQHF TGTGCCAGCAGCCAAGATCACGGAGGATATCAGCCCCAGCATTTT